This entry is about one TCR beta chain. This clonotype has a count of ten or more. Its antigen is not yet known. The record has no base qualities; no much larger clone is one base away. Amplification of TCR beta CDR3 regions was carried out from RNA transcripts. For the first round of RT-PCR on the TCR CDR3, the HTBI primer set was used together with the Qiagen OneStep RT-PCR kit. Libraries were constructed in a second round of multiplex PCR, after which size selection and purification were performed. Paired-end sequencing of the libraries was performed with 100 bp reads on an Illumina HiSeq2000. The source study handled its data this way. SOAPnuke was used to process the raw data, throwing out any read that contained adapters or uncalled bases, had a mean Phred below 15, or lacked an exact constant-primer or identifier match. High-quality paired reads were merged using COPE v1.2.5, and each unique nucleotide sequence was defined as a clonotype. MiTCR v1.1 was used to align the clonotypes against IMGT TRBV, TRBD and TRBJ reference segments. The analysis included only V-J combinations with a frequency above 0.0001, which together covered around 99% of the repertoires. The TCS score was defined as F50 (clonal expansion) divided by E x V (chaos), with BLOSUM62-based TCRdist calculated between CDR3 peptides within each V-J. Welch's t-statistics and random forest reduced some 510 V-J features to 13, which were used in a naive Bayes classifier (R e1071). TCRdb itself trimmed the public reads at Q25 with fastp, ran MiXCR and retained productive beta chains. Identical CDR3 proteins give one entry, which carries the most common genes and DNA. TCRdb's processing, not the authors', yielded these V and J calls. The sample contains 350,000 to 400,000 distinct CDR3 sequences, about a fifth of them found a single time. Around 4% of the sample lies in the top ten.

These data are taken from a study of T cells in Graves' hyperthyroidism and ophthalmopathy (dated by TCRdb to 2018 to 2020). About the investigation overall: Peripheral blood was collected at initial diagnosis, before any treatment. After sampling, hyperthyroidism patients received methimazole starting at 30 mg daily, and ophthalmopathy patients received high-dose intravenous methylprednisolone. The approximately 90 discovery patients were randomly split 7:3 into training and test sets. The paper reports TCR Vbeta CDR3 sequencing of roughly 140 peripheral blood samples: 40 or so ophthalmopathy, under 80 hyperthyroidism and around 17 progressor patients. In several Graves' hyperthyroidism patients, the study also compared T-cell repertoires from thyroid tissue with T-cell repertoires from blood. Prospective prediction of ophthalmopathy was tested in an independent validation cohort consisting of fewer than 20 hyperthyroidism patients and approximately 16 patients who later progressed to ophthalmopathy. To identify TCR V-J signatures that set the groups apart, the researchers used a discovery cohort of about a hundred patients, made up of roughly 45 with Graves' ophthalmopathy and about 59 with stable Graves' hyperthyroidism.

Stable Graves' hyperthyroidism was defined as the absence of progression to ophthalmopathy over 18 months of follow-up. Hyperthyroidism patients were aged 18 to 65 years and newly diagnosed, with disease duration of less than 2 months. Patients with uncontrolled infections, other autoimmune diseases, pregnancy or lactation were excluded. Diagnoses were established on the basis of clinical symptoms, serum thyroxine and TRAb, thyroid ultrasound, and orbital computed tomography. Ficoll-Paque density gradient centrifugation was used to isolate PBMCs from about 9 ml of fresh peripheral blood. Total RNA was extracted using Trizol reagent, and RNA quality was assessed on an Agilent 2100 Bioanalyzer. Points the paper makes about the study in general: Most expanded thyroid clonotypes (frequency above 0.001) were also detected in blood, suggesting blood repertoires may reflect thyroid immune responses. No statistical method was used to fix the sample size in advance, and group allocation was not hidden from the investigators. In validation, progression to ophthalmopathy was predicted by the model with almost 71% sensitivity and around 76% specificity, a median of approximately 6.5 months before onset. A model built on a 13 V-J signature distinguished ophthalmopathy from stable hyperthyroidism, reaching about 88% sensitivity and around 81% specificity in cross-validation and 80%/75% in testing.

CDR1 and CDR2 were assigned from the germline V gene (reference sequence) as LNHDA and SQIVND. The V and J ends are trimmed by 8 bases and 4 bases, leaving 14 bases between them. Including cysteine and phenylalanine, the CDR3 has 13 amino acids. This entry keeps only the CDR3 DNA: 39 bases, framed from base 1. This TCR derives from a woman between 18 and 29 years old with Graves' hyperthyroidism. Sample: blood. The chain was built from TRBV19 and TRBJ1-1; 5 matching bases give a weak D call of TRBD1. The CDR3 protein sequence reads: CASSRGYGTEAFF. The DNA is as follows: TGTGCCAGTTCGAGGGGATATGGCACTGAAGCTTTCTTT.